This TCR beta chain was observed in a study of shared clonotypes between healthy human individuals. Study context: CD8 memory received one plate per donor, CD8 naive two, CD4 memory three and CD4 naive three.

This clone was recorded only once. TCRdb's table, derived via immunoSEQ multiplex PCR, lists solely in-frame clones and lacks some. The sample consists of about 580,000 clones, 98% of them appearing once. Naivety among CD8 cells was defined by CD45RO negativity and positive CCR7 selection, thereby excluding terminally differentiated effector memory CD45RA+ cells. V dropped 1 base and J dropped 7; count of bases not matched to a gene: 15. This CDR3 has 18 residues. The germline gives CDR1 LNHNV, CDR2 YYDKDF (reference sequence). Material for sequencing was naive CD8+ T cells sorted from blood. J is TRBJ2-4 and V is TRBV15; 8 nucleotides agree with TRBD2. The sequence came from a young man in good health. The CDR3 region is CATSRAPEDLAGLNIQYF. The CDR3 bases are TGTGCCACCAGCAGAGCCCCGGAGGACCTAGCGGGTTTGAACATTCAGTACTTC.